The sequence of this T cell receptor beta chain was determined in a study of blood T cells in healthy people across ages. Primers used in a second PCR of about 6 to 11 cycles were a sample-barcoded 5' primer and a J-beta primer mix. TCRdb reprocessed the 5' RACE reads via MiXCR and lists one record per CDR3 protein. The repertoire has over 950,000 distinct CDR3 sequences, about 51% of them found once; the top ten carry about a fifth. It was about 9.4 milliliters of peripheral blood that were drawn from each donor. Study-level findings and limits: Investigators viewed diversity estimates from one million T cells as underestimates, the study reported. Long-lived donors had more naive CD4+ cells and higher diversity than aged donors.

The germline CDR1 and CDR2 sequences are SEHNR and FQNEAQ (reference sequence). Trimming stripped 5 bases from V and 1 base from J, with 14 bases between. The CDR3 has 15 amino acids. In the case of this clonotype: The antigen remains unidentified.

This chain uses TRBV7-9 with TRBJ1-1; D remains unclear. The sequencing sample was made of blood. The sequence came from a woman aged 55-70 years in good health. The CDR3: CASSLGTRQNTEAFF. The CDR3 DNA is TGTGCCAGCAGCCTAGGTACCCGCCAGAACACTGAAGCTTTCTTT. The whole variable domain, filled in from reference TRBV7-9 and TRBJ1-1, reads DTGVSQNPRHKITKRGQNVTFRCDPISEHNRLYWYRQTLGQGPEFLTYFQNEAQLEKSRLLSDRFSAERPKGSFSTLEIQRTEQGDSAMYLCASSLGTRQNTEAFFGQGTRLTVV.